This TCR beta chain was sequenced for a study of T cell repertoires in cytomegalovirus infection. TCRdb itself ran the reads through MiXCR, one entry per CDR3 protein. The table lists 200,000 or so distinct CDR3 sequences, about 30% of them singletons, with 31% in the top ten. The sequence derives from a human donor in good health (CMV status not recorded). Some clones in this sample may be carry-over from other donors' samples. The sequenced material came from PBMCs.

CDR3 loop: CASSPRQGPIQETQYF. CDR3 DNA sequence: TGTGCCAGCAGTCCTAGACAGGGACCCATTCAAGAGACCCAGTACTTC. This chain joins TRBV27 and TRBJ2-5, with 7 positions matching TRBD1. The CDR3 runs to 16 residues. J lost 2 bases, V lost 5 bases, and 11 bases had no gene match. Per germline, CDR1 MNHEY and CDR2 SMNVEV (reference sequence).